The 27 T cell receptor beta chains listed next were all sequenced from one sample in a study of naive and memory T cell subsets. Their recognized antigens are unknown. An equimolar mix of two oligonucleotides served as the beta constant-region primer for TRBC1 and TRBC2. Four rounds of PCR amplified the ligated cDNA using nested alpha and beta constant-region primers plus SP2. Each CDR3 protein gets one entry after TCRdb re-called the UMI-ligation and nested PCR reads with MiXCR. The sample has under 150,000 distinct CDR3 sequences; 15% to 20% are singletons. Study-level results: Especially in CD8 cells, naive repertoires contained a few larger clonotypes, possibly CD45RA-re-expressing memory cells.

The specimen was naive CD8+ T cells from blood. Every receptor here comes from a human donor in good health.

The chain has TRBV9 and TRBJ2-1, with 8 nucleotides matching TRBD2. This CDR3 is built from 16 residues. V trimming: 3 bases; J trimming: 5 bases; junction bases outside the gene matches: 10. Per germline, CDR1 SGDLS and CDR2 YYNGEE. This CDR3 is CASSAQLAESHNEQFF. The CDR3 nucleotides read TGTGCCAGCAGCGCCCAACTAGCGGAATCCCACAATGAGCAGTTCTTC.

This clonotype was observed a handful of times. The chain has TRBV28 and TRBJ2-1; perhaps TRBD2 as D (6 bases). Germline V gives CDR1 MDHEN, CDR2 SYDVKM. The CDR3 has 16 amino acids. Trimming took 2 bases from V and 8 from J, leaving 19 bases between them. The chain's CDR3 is CASSLTPGLGSYEQFF. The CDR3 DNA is TGTGCCAGCAGTTTAACACCGGGACTCGGTTCATATGAGCAGTTCTTC.

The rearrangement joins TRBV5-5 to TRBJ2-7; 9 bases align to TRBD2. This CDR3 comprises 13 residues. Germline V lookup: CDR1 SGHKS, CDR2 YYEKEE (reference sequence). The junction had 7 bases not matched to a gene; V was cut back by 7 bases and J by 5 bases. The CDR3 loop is CASVGLAVDEQYF. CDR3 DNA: TGTGCCAGCGTGGGACTAGCCGTCGACGAGCAGTACTTC.

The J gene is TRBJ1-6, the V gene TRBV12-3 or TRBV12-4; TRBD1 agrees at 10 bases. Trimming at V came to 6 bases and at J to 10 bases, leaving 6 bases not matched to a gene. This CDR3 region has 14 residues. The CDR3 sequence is CASRTGTGASPLHF. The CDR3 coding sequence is TGTGCCAGCAGAACCGGGACAGGGGCCTCACCCCTCCACTTT.

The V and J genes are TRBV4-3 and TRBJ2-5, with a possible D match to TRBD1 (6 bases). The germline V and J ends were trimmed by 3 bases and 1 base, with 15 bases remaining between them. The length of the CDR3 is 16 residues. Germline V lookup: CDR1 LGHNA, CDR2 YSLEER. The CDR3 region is CASSQAPGHSQETQYF. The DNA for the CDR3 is TGCGCCAGCAGCCAGGCCCCGGGACATAGCCAAGAGACCCAGTACTTC.

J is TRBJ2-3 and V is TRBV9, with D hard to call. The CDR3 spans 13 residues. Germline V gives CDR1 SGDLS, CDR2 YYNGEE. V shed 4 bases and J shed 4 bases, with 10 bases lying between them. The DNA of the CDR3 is TGTGCCAGCAGCTCTAGACGGGCAGATACGCAGTATTTT. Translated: CASSSRRADTQYF.

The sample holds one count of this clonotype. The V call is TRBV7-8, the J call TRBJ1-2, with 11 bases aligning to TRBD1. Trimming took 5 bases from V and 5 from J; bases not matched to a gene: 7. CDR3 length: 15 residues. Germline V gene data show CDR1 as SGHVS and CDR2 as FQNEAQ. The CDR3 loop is CASSKEGTGGYGYTF. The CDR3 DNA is TGTGCCAGCAGCAAAGAGGGGACAGGGGGATATGGCTACACCTTC.

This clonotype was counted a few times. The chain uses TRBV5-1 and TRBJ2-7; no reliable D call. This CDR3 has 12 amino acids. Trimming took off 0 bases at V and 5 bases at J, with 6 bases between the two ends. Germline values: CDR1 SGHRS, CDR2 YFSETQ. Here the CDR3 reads CASSLVGHEQYF. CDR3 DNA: TGCGCCAGCAGCTTGGTCGGGCACGAGCAGTACTTC. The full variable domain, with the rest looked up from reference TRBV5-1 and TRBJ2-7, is KAGVTQTPRYLIKTRGQQVTLSCSPISGHRSVSWYQQTPGQGLQFLFEYFSETQRNKGNFPGRFSGRQFSNSRSEMNVSTLELGDSALYLCASSLVGHEQYFGPGTRLTVT.

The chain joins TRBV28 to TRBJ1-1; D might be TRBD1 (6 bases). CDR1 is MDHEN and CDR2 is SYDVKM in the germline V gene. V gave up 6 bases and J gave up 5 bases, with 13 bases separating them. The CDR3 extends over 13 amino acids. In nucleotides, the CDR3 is TGTGCCAGCAGGGGGGGACAACCAACTGAAGCTTTCTTT. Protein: CASRGGQPTEAFF. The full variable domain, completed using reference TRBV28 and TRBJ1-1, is DVKVTQSSRYLVKRTGEKVFLECVQDMDHENMFWYRQDPGLGLRLIYFSYDVKMKEKGDIPEGYSVSREKKERFSLILESASTNQTSMYLCASRGGQPTEAFFGQGTRLTVV.

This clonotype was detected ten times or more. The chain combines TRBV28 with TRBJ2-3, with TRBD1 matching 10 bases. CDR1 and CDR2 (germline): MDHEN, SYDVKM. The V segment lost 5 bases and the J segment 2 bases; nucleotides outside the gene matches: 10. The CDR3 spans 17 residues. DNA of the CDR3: TGTGCCAGCAGTCACTTGACAGGGGGCCTCACCACAGATACGCAGTATTTT. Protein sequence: CASSHLTGGLTTDTQYF.

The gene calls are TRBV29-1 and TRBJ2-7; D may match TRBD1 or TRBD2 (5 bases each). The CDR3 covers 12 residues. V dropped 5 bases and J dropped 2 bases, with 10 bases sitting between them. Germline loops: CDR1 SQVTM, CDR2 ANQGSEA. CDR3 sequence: CSVQRGPYEQYF. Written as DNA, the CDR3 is TGCAGCGTTCAGAGGGGACCCTACGAGCAGTACTTC.

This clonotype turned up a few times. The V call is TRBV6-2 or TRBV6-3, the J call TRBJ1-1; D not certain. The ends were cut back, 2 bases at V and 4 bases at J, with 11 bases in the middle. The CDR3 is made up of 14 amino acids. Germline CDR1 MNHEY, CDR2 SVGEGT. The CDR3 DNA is TGTGCCAGCAGTTACGTTTCACTGGGCACTGAAGCTTTCTTT. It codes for CASSYVSLGTEAFF.

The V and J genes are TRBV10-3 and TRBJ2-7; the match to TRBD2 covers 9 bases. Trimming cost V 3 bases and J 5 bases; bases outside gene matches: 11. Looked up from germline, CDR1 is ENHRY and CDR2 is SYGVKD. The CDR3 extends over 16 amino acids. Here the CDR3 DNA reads TGTGCCATCAGTGACCCCCAGCTAGCGGGATGGAACGAGCAGTACTTC. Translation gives CAISDPQLAGWNEQYF.

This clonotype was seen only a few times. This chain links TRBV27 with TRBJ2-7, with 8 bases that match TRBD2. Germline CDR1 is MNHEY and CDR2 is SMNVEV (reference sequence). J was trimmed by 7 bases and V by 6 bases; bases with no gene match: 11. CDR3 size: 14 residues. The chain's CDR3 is CASSPLSGTREQYF. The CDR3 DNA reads TGTGCCAGCAGCCCCCTTAGCGGGACTAGGGAGCAGTACTTC.

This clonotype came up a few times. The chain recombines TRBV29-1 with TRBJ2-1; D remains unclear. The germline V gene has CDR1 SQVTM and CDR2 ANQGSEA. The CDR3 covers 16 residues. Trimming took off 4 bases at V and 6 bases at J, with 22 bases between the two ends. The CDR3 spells CSVAQLDRSPSNEQFF. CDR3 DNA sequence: TGCAGCGTTGCCCAGTTGGACCGTAGCCCCTCCAATGAGCAGTTCTTC.

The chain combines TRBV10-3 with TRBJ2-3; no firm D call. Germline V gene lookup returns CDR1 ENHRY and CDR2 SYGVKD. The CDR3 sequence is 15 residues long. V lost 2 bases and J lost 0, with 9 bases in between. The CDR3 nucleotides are TGTGCCATCAGTGAGAGACACTCTAGCACAGATACGCAGTATTTT. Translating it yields CAISERHSSTDTQYF.

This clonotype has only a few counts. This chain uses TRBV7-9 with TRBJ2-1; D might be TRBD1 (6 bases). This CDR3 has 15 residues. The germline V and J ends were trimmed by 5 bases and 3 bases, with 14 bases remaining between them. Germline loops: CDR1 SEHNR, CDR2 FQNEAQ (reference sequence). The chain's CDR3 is CASSHDRDNYNEQFF. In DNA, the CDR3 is TGTGCCAGCAGCCACGACCGGGACAACTACAATGAGCAGTTCTTC.

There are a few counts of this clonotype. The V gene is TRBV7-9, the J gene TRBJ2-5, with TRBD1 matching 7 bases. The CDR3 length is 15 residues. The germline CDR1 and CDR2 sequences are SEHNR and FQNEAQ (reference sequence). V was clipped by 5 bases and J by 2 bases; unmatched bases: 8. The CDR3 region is CASSQLRDRQETQYF. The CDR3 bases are TGTGCCAGCAGCCAACTCCGGGACAGACAAGAGACCCAGTACTTC.

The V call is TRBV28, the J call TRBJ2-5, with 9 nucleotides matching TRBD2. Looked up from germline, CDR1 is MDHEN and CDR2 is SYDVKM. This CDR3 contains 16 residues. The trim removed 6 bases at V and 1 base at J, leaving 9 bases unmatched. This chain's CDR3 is CASRIASGTLQETQYF. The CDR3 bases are TGTGCCAGCAGGATCGCTAGCGGGACCCTCCAAGAGACCCAGTACTTC.

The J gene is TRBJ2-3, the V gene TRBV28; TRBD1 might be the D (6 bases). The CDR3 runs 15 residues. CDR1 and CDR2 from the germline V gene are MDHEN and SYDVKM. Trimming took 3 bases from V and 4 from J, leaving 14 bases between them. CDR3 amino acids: CASSFEGRGADTQYF. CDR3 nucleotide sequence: TGTGCCAGCAGTTTCGAGGGCAGGGGTGCAGATACGCAGTATTTT.

CDR3: CASTLGAYEQYF. The DNA for the CDR3 is TGTGCCAGCACCTTAGGGGCCTACGAGCAGTACTTC. The chain carries TRBV2 and TRBJ2-7, with TRBD1 as a possible D gene (5 bases). Germline CDR1 SNHLY, CDR2 FYNNEI. Trimming took off 7 bases at V and 2 bases at J, with 9 bases between the two ends. This CDR3 region has 12 residues.

The CDR3: CASSPRQGASYEQYF. The CDR3 DNA reads TGTGCCAGTAGCCCCAGACAGGGGGCGAGTTACGAGCAGTACTTC. The V gene is TRBV19, the J gene TRBJ2-7; TRBD1 matches 10 bases. J lost 4 bases, V lost 6 bases, and 9 bases had no gene match. Germline V gene lookup returns CDR1 LNHDA and CDR2 SQIVND (reference sequence). The CDR3 sequence is 15 residues long.

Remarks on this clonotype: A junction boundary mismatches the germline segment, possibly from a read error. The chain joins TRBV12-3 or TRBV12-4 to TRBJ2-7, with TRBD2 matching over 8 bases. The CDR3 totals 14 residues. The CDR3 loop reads CASSVAGSSYEQYF. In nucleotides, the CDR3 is TGTGCCAGCAGTGTAGCGGGAAGTAGCTACGAGCAGTACTTC.

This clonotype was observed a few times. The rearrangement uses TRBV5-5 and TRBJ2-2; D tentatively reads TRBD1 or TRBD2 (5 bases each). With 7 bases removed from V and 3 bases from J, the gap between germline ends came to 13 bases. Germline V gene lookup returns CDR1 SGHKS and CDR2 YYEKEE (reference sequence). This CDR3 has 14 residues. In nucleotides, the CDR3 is TGTGCCAGCGATCATCTGGGGGACACCGGGGAGCTGTTTTTT. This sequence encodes CASDHLGDTGELFF. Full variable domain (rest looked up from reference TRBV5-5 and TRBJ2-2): DAGVTQSPTHLIKTRGQQVTLRCSPISGHKSVSWYQQVLGQGPQFIFQYYEKEERGRGNFPDRFSARQFPNYSSELNVNALLLGDSALYLCASDHLGDTGELFFGEGSRLTVL.

CDR3 amino acids: CASSPGAFDNEQFF. The CDR3 DNA sequence: TGCGCCAGCAGCCCCGGGGCCTTCGACAATGAGCAGTTCTTC. This chain uses TRBV5-1 with TRBJ2-1; D possibly uses TRBD1 or TRBD2 (5 bases each). The CDR3 consists of 14 residues. Per germline, CDR1 SGHRS and CDR2 YFSETQ. Trimming stripped 4 bases from V and 5 bases from J, with 13 bases between.

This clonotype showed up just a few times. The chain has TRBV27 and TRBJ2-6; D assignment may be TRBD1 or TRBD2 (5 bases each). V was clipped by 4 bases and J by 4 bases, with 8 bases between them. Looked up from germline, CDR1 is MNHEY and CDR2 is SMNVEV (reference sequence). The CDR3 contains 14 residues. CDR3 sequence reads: CASSWGSGANVLTF. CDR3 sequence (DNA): TGTGCCAGCAGTTGGGGGTCCGGGGCCAACGTCCTGACTTTC.

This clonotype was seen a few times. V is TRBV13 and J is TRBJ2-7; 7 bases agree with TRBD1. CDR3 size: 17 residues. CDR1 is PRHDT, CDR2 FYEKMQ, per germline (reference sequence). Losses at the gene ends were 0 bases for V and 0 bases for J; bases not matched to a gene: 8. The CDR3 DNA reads TGTGCCAGCAGCTTAGGGGTACAGGGGATGCGCTCCTACGAGCAGTACTTC. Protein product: CASSLGVQGMRSYEQYF.